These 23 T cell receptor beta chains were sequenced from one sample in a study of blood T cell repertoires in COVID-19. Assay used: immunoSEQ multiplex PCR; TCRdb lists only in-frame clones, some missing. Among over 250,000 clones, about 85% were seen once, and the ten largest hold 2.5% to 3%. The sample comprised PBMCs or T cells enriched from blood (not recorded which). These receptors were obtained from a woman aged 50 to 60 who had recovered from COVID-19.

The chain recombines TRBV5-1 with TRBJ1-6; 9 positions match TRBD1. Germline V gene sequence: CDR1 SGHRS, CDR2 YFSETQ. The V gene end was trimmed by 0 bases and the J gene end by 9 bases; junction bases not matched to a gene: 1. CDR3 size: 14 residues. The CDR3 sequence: CASSLGDRASPLHF. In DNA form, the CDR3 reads TGCGCCAGCAGCTTGGGGGACAGGGCTTCACCCCTCCACTTT.

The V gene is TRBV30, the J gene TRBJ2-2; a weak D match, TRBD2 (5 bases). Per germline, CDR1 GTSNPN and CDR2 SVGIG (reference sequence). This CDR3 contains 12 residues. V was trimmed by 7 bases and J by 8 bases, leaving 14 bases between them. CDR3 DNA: TGTGCCTCATCACGGGGTCCTGGGGAGCTGTTTTTT. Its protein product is CASSRGPGELFF.

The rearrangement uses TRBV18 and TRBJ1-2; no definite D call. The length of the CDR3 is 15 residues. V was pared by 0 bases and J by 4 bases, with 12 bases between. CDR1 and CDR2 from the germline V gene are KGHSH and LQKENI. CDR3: CASSPPTMAGYGYTF. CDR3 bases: TGTGCCAGCTCACCACCGACAATGGCGGGCTATGGCTACACCTTC.

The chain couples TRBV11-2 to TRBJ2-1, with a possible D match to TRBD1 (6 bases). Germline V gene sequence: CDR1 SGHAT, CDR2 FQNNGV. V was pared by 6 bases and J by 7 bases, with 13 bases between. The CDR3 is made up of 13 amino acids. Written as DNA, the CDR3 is TGTGCCAGCAGTACTAGGGGGAGTAATGAGCAGTTCTTC. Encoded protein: CASSTRGSNEQFF.

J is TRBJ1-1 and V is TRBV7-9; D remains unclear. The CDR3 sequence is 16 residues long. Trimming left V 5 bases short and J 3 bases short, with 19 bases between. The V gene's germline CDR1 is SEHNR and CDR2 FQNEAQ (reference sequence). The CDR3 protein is CASSHGSQRYDTEAFF. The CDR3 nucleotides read TGTGCCAGCAGCCACGGTTCCCAGCGGTATGACACTGAAGCTTTCTTT.

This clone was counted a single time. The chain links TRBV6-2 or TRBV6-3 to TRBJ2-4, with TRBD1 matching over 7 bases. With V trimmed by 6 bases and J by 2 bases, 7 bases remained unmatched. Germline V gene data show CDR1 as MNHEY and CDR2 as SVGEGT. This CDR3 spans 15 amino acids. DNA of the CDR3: TGTGCCAGCAGCCACGACAGGGCATCCAAAAACATTCAGTACTTC. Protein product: CASSHDRASKNIQYF.

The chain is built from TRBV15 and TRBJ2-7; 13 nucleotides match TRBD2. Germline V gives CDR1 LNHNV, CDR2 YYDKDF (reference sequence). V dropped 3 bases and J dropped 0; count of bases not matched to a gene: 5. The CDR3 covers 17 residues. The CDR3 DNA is TGTGCCACCAGCAGGACTAGCGGGGGGATAAGCTCCTACGAGCAGTACTTC. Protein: CATSRTSGGISSYEQYF.

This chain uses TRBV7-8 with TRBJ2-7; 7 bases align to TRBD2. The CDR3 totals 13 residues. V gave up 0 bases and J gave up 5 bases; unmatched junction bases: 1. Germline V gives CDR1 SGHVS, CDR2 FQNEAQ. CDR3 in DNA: TGTGCCAGCAGCTTAGCGGGGGGGGACGAGCAGTACTTC. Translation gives CASSLAGGDEQYF. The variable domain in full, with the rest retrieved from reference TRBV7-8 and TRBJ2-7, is GAGVSQSPRYKVAKRGQDVALRCDPISGHVSLFWYQQALGQGPEFLTYFQNEAQLDKSGLPSDRFFAERPEGSVSTLKIQRTQQEDSAVYLCASSLAGGDEQYFGPGTRLTVT.

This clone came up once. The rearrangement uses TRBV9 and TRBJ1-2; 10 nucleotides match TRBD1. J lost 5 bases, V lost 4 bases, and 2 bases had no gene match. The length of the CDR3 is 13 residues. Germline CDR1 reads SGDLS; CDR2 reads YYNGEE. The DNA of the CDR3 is TGTGCCAGCAGCCCGGGACAGGGGTATGGCTACACCTTC. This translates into CASSPGQGYGYTF.

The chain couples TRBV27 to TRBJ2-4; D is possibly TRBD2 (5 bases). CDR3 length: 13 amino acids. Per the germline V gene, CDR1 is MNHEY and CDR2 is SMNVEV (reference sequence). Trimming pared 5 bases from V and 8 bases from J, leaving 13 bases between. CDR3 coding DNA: TGTGCCAGCAGTGCGGAGGTAGGACACATTCAGTACTTC. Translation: CASSAEVGHIQYF.

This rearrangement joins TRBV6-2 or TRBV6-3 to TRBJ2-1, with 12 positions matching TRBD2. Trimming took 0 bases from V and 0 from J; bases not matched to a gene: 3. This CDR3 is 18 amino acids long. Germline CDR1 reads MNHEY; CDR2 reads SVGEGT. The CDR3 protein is CASSYSGLAGSSYNEQFF. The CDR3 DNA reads TGTGCCAGCAGTTACTCTGGACTAGCGGGAAGCTCCTACAATGAGCAGTTCTTC.

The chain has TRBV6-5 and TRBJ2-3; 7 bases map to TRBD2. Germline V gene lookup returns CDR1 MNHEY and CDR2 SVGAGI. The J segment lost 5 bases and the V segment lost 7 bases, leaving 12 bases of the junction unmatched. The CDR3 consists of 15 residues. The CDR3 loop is CASTRLARVEDTQYF. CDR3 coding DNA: TGTGCCAGCACCCGACTAGCCCGAGTTGAAGATACGCAGTATTTT.

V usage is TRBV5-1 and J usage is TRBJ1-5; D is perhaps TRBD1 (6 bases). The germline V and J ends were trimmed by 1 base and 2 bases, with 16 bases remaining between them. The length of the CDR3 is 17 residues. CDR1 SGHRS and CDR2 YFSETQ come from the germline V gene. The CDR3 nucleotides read TGCGCCAGCAGCTTGACAGGGCAGGGGTTGGGCAATCAGCCCCAGCATTTT. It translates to CASSLTGQGLGNQPQHF.

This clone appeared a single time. As DNA, the CDR3 is TGTGCCAGCAGCCACGAATACACAGGACTGTTTTTT. Amino acid sequence: CASSHEYTGLFF. The genes are TRBV6-2 or TRBV6-3 and TRBJ1-4; perhaps TRBD1 as D (5 bases). Germline V CDR1 and CDR2: MNHEY, SVGEGT. The CDR3 extends over 12 amino acids. Trimming took 6 bases from V and 13 from J, leaving 15 bases between them.

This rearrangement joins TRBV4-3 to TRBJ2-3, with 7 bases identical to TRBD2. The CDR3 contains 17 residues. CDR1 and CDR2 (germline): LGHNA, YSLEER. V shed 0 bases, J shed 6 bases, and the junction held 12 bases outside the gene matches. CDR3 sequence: CASSQDRTLGRLDTQYF. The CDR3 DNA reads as TGCGCCAGCAGCCAAGATCGGACTCTCGGGAGGTTGGATACGCAGTATTTT.

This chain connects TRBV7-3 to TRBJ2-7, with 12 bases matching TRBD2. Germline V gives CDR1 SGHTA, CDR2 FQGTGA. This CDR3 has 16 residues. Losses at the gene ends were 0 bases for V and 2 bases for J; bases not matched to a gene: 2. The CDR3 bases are TGTGCCAGCAGCTTAACTTCTAGCGGGGGGGCCTACGAGCAGTACTTC. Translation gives CASSLTSSGGAYEQYF.

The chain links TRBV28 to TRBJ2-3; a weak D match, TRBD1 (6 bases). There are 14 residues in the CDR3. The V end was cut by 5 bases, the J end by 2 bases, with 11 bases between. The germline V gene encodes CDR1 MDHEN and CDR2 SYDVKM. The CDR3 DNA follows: TGTGCCAGCAGTAGGACAGTACTCACAGATACGCAGTATTTT. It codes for CASSRTVLTDTQYF.

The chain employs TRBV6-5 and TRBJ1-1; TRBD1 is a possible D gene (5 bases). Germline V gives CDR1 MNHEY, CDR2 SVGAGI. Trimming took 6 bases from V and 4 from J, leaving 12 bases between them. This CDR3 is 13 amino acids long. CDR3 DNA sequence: TGTGCCAGCAGCGCAGGGTATCGCACTGAAGCTTTCTTT. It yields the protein CASSAGYRTEAFF.

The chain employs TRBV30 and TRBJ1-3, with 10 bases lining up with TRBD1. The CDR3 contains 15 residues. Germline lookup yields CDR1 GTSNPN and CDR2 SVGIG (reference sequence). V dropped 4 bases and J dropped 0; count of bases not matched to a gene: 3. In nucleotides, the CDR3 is TGTGCCTGGAAACGGGACAGGGGCTCTGGAAACACCATATATTTT. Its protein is CAWKRDRGSGNTIYF.

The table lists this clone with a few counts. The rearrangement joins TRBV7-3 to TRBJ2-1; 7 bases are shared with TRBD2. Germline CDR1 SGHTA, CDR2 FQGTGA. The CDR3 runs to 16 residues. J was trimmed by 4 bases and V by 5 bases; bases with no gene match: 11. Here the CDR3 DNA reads TGTGCCAGCAGCAGAAGGGGAGGGACTGGATACAATGAGCAGTTCTTC. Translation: CASSRRGGTGYNEQFF.

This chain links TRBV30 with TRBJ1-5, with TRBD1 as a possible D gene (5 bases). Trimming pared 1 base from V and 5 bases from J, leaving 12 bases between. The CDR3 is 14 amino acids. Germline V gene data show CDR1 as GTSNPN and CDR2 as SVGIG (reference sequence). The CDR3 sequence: CAWSAPGFHQPQHF. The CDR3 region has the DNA TGTGCCTGGAGTGCTCCAGGGTTTCATCAGCCCCAGCATTTT.

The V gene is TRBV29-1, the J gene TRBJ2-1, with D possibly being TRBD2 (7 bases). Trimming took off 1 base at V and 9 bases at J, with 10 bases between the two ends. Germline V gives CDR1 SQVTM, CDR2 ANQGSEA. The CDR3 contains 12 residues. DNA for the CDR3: TGCAGCGTTGAAGGGGGGGGCGTTGAGCAGTTCTTC. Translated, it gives CSVEGGGVEQFF.

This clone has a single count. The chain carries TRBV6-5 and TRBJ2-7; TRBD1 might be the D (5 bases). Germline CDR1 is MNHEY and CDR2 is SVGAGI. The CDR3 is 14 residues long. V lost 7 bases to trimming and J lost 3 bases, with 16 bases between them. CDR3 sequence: CASTRVAGYYEQYF. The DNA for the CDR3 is TGTGCCAGCACAAGGGTGGCAGGGTACTACGAGCAGTACTTC.